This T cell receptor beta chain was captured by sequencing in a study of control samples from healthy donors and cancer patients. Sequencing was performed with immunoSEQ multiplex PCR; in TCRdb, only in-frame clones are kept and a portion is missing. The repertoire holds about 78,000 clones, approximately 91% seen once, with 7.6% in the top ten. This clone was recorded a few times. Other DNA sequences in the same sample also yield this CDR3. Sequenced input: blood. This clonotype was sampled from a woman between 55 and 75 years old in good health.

CDR3 nucleotides: TGTGCCAGCAGTGACTTGAACACCGGGGAGCTGTTTTTT. Residues: CASSDLNTGELFF. The genes are TRBV6-4 and TRBJ2-2; the D is unclear. Germline values: CDR1 MRHNA, CDR2 SNTAGT. This CDR3 has 13 residues. The ends were cut back, 1 base at V and 1 base at J, with 1 base in the middle.